Shown below are 20 T cell receptor beta chains from a single sample sequenced in a study of T cells in Graves' hyperthyroidism and ophthalmopathy. Using RNA transcripts as the source, TCR beta CDR3 regions were amplified. Carried out on the TCR CDR3, a first-round RT-PCR used the HTBI primer set. TCRdb re-called the multiplex PCR reads through MiXCR, storing one row per CDR3 protein. The data hold 400,000 to 600,000 distinct CDR3 sequences, with approximately 16% observed a single time. The material sequenced was blood. The receptors shown here come from a young woman with Graves' ophthalmopathy.

Only a few counts were recorded for this clonotype. V and J are TRBV15 and TRBJ2-2, with 8 bases matching TRBD1. This CDR3 has 16 amino acids. With 0 bases clipped from V and 4 bases from J, the junction kept 4 bases outside the gene matches. Germline V CDR1 and CDR2: LNHNV, YYDKDF (reference sequence). DNA for the CDR3: TGTGCCACCAGCAGAGAGACAGGGGCGAGCACCGGGGAGCTGTTTTTT. Residues: CATSRETGASTGELFF.

The chain links TRBV19 to TRBJ2-2, with a possible D match to TRBD1 (6 bases). V was cut by 3 bases and J by 5 bases, with 16 bases left in between. CDR1 and CDR2 from the germline V gene are LNHDA and SQIVND (reference sequence). The CDR3 extends over 16 amino acids. The CDR3 is CASSIITGYGTGELFF. CDR3 DNA: TGTGCCAGTAGTATTATTACAGGGTATGGTACCGGGGAGCTGTTTTTT.

This clonotype was found many times. The chain carries TRBV2 and TRBJ2-7; TRBD1 might be the D (6 bases). V lost 4 bases and J lost 0, with 10 bases in between. The V gene's germline CDR1 is SNHLY and CDR2 FYNNEI. This CDR3 is built from 14 residues. This CDR3 is CASSASGHSYEQYF. CDR3 nucleotides: TGTGCCAGCAGTGCATCGGGACACTCCTACGAGCAGTACTTC. Full variable domain (missing parts from reference TRBV2 and TRBJ2-7): EPEVTQTPSHQVTQMGQEVILRCVPISNHLYFYWYRQILGQKVEFLVSFYNNEISEKSEIFDDQFSVERPDGSNFTLKIRSTKLEDSAMYFCASSASGHSYEQYFGPGTRLTVT.

This clonotype appeared a few times. The chain couples TRBV20-1 to TRBJ2-1; the match to TRBD2 covers 9 bases. The CDR3 loop spans 16 amino acids. From germline, CDR1 is DFQATT and CDR2 SNEGSKA (reference sequence). V lost 0 bases, J lost 6 bases, and 9 bases stayed unmatched. CDR3 DNA sequence: TGCAGTGCTAGAGATCATTGGCGGGAGGGATCCAATGAGCAGTTCTTC. This translates into CSARDHWREGSNEQFF.

This clonotype has ten or more counts. The CDR3 is CASARVGDQPQHF. The CDR3 coding sequence is TGTGCCAGCGCGCGTGTTGGCGATCAGCCCCAGCATTTT. V gene TRBV12-3 or TRBV12-4 combines with J gene TRBJ1-5; unclear D gene. The CDR3 contains 13 residues. Deletions cut 8 bases from V and 5 bases from J, with 13 bases between.

V gene TRBV28 combines with J gene TRBJ2-3, with no clear D. Germline CDR1 is MDHEN and CDR2 is SYDVKM. The CDR3 covers 12 residues. Trimming removed 5 bases from V and 6 bases from J, with 9 bases in between. The CDR3 DNA follows: TGTGCCAGCAGTCTCCCAATGGATACGCAGTATTTT. It yields the protein CASSLPMDTQYF.

This clonotype was seen many times. The gene calls are TRBV7-9 and TRBJ2-3, with D perhaps matching TRBD1 (6 bases). Trimming removed 6 bases from V and 6 bases from J, with 10 bases in between. Germline V gene lookup returns CDR1 SEHNR and CDR2 FQNEAQ (reference sequence). This CDR3 comprises 12 residues. CDR3 region: CASRGAEDTQYF. CDR3 nucleotides: TGTGCCAGCAGGGGGGCGGAGGATACGCAGTATTTT.

Many counts were recorded for this clonotype. This sequence joins TRBV12-3 or TRBV12-4 and TRBJ1-1; D may be TRBD1 (6 bases). The CDR3 has 14 residues. V was shortened by 3 bases and J by 4 bases, with 12 bases between the two germline ends. Here the CDR3 reads CASSFGGLGTEAFF. The CDR3 nucleotides read TGTGCCAGCAGTTTTGGGGGGCTGGGCACTGAAGCTTTCTTT.

The table lists this clonotype with many counts. The J gene is TRBJ1-1, the V gene TRBV5-1; 12 nucleotides match TRBD1. The germline V gene has CDR1 SGHRS and CDR2 YFSETQ. Unmatched junction bases numbered 9, after V lost 4 bases and J lost 5 bases. The length of the CDR3 is 16 residues. The CDR3, as DNA: TGCGCCAGCAGCATGGTAGGGACAGGGGGCGGGACTGAAGCTTTCTTT. This sequence encodes CASSMVGTGGGTEAFF.

The gene calls are TRBV6-1 and TRBJ2-5, with D hard to call. The V gene's germline CDR1 is MNHNS and CDR2 SASEGT. CDR3 length equals 13 residues. The V end was cut by 5 bases, the J end by 11 bases, with 18 bases between. The CDR3 DNA reads TGTGCCAGCAGTTCCCCGCCTCCCTGGCTTCAGTACTTC. Protein sequence: CASSSPPPWLQYF.

This chain connects TRBV28 to TRBJ2-2; the D is unclear. This CDR3 region has 14 residues. Germline V gives CDR1 MDHEN, CDR2 SYDVKM. Trimming stripped 5 bases from V and 3 bases from J, with 10 bases between. The CDR3 protein is CASSPGSYTGELFF. The DNA of the CDR3 is TGTGCCAGCAGTCCCGGCAGCTACACCGGGGAGCTGTTTTTT.

This clonotype was seen ten or more times. The chain carries TRBV11-2 and TRBJ1-2, with no clear D. The CDR3 is 13 amino acids. Germline V gene data show CDR1 as SGHAT and CDR2 as FQNNGV. With 6 bases removed from V and 1 base from J, the gap between germline ends came to 9 bases. The CDR3 loop is CASSRTDNYGYTF. DNA for the CDR3: TGTGCCAGCAGTCGGACGGATAACTATGGCTACACCTTC.

The V and J genes are TRBV20-1 and TRBJ2-7, with 7 bases that match TRBD2. The V and J ends lost 1 base and 4 bases, in that order; junction bases with no gene match: 4. From germline, CDR1 is DFQATT and CDR2 SNEGSKA (reference sequence). The CDR3 is 13 amino acids. The CDR3 region has the DNA TGCAGTGCTAGAGCGGGAGGTGCATACGAGCAGTACTTC. Amino acids: CSARAGGAYEQYF.

This clonotype has just a few counts. The gene calls are TRBV7-2 and TRBJ1-6, with D possibly TRBD1 on 6 matching bases. Trimming took off 5 bases at V and 9 bases at J, with 20 bases between the two ends. The CDR3 has 16 residues. CDR1 and CDR2 from the germline V gene are SGHTA and FQGNSA. The CDR3 DNA reads TGTGCCAGCAGCATAGAACAGGGAGGTCGGGGTTCACCCCTCCACTTT. It is translated as CASSIEQGGRGSPLHF.

This clonotype occurred a few times. The rearrangement uses TRBV12-3 or TRBV12-4 and TRBJ2-7; no clear D. The CDR3 is 14 amino acids. The V end was cut by 3 bases, the J end by 0 bases, with 9 bases between. DNA of the CDR3: TGTGCCAGCAGTTTGGCGACTCCCTCCTACGAGCAGTACTTC. Translated, it gives CASSLATPSYEQYF.

The rearrangement links TRBV19 to TRBJ1-3; D ambiguous. V dropped 3 bases and J dropped 0 bases, with 9 bases sitting between them. From germline, CDR1 is LNHDA and CDR2 SQIVND (reference sequence). The CDR3 is 15 amino acids. The CDR3 sequence: CASSILVRSGNTIYF. DNA of the CDR3: TGTGCCAGTAGTATCCTTGTTCGCTCTGGAAACACCATATATTTT.

This chain uses TRBV29-1 with TRBJ2-1; 12 bases agree with TRBD2. Germline V CDR1 and CDR2: SQVTM, ANQGSEA. V shed 1 base, J shed 5 bases, and the junction held 9 bases outside the gene matches. The CDR3 contains 17 residues. In nucleotides, the CDR3 is TGCAGCGTTGAAGGAACTAGCGGGAGGCCGGGTCACAATGAGCAGTTCTTC. This gives the protein CSVEGTSGRPGHNEQFF.

This clonotype was found many times. This rearrangement joins TRBV28 to TRBJ2-7; D is possibly TRBD2 (5 bases). The CDR3 spans 16 residues. V was pared by 3 bases and J by 4 bases, with 19 bases between. Per germline, CDR1 MDHEN and CDR2 SYDVKM. The CDR3 DNA is TGTGCCAGCAGTTTTTTGGCGGGCGTTGCGAAGTACGAGCAGTACTTC. Protein sequence: CASSFLAGVAKYEQYF. The variable domain in full, completed from reference TRBV28 and TRBJ2-7, reads DVKVTQSSRYLVKRTGEKVFLECVQDMDHENMFWYRQDPGLGLRLIYFSYDVKMKEKGDIPEGYSVSREKKERFSLILESASTNQTSMYLCASSFLAGVAKYEQYFGPGTRLTVT.

Comment on this clonotype: Sequence at one end of the junction differs from germline and may be a read error. This chain links TRBV6-1 with TRBJ2-5, with D perhaps matching TRBD1 or TRBD2 (5 bases each). The CDR3 runs to 16 residues. Germline CDR1 is MNHNS and CDR2 is SASEGT. CDR3 DNA: TGTGGCAGCAGTGCTTATCGGCAACCCGGGGCACGTACCCAGTACTTC. As protein: CGSSAYRQPGARTQYF.

This clonotype was observed a few times. This rearrangement joins TRBV10-3 to TRBJ1-5; D is undetermined. In germline, CDR1 is ENHRY, CDR2 SYGVKD. V was clipped by 3 bases and J by 5 bases, with 8 bases between them. The CDR3 is 13 residues long. The CDR3 bases are TGTGCCATCAGTGACGGAGTTTATCAGCCCCAGCATTTT. Its translation is CAISDGVYQPQHF.